This paragraph reports one TCR beta chain. The CDR3 is made up of 16 amino acids. Between the trimmed V and J ends, which lost 4 bases and 0 bases, there was a span of 14 bases. The V gene's germline CDR1 is SGHRS and CDR2 YFSETQ. A CD45RA+ naive subset and a CD45RA-negative memory subset were split from CD4+ cells. Sequenced by immunoSEQ multiplex PCR; TCRdb stores in-frame clones only, minus some. This sample has about a million clones, with 65% to 75% found just once. The data stem from a study of shared clonotypes between healthy human individuals. Study-wide context: Serving as donors were two women and a few men, whose ages spanned 18 to 49. A donor's plate count was three for CD4 naive and three for CD4 memory; CD8 naive had two and CD8 memory one.

The chain employs TRBV5-1 and TRBJ2-4, with D possibly being TRBD1 or TRBD2 (5 bases each). This receptor was obtained from a man aged 18 to 29 in good health. Sequenced input: memory CD4+ T cells sorted from blood. Subset of the sample: CD45RA-negative fraction. This CDR3 reads CASSAAAGRAKNIQYF. In nucleotides, the CDR3 is TGCGCCAGCAGCGCCGCGGCAGGGAGAGCCAAAAACATTCAGTACTTC.